This T cell receptor beta chain emerged from a study of blood T cell repertoires in COVID-19. Turning to the study itself: The United States, Italy and Spain supplied acute and convalescent COVID-19 samples. PBMCs, B-cell-depleted T cells, or T cells provided the cDNA or gDNA that made up the material.

This clone was observed a single time. Germline assignment: CDR1 SGHTA and CDR2 FQGNSA. V was clipped by 5 bases and J by 1 base; unmatched bases: 4. This CDR3 region has 14 residues. How the authors handled the data: The assay estimated nucleated cells by amplifying reference gene primers. Method: immunoSEQ multiplex PCR; TCRdb's copy keeps in-frame clones and lacks some. That table furnishes V, J and clone size, whereas the DNA furnished D and trimming. The repertoire consists of roughly 130,000 clones, with around 85% occurring once and the leading ten covering roughly 17%. The sequencing sample was made of peripheral blood. The genes are TRBV7-2 and TRBJ1-1, with TRBD1 identical over 7 bases. This sequence was found in a woman in her fifties or sixties with acute or convalescent COVID-19. The CDR3 here is CASSRRQGNTEAFF. CDR3 sequence (DNA): TGTGCCAGCAGCAGGCGACAGGGGAACACTGAAGCTTTCTTT. Using reference TRBV7-2 and TRBJ1-1 for the parts outside the CDR3, the full variable domain is GAGVSQSPSNKVTEKGKDVELRCDPISGHTALYWYRQSLGQGLEFLIYFQGNSAPDKSGLPSDRFSAERTGGSVSTLTIQRTQQEDSAVYLCASSRRQGNTEAFFGQGTRLTVV.